This T cell receptor (beta chain) comes out of a study of beta chain features in type 1 diabetes. Turning to this clone: Its antigen is still unknown.

This CDR3 contains 15 residues. In germline, CDR1 is SGDLS, CDR2 YYNGEE. The V end lost 4 bases, the J end lost 0 bases, and 11 bases lay between the germline ends. Study-wide points: Type 1 diabetes patients had TCRB CDR3s that were shorter (moderately but significantly so) in all four CD4+ subsets. Any PCR bias toward short templates would affect both groups alike. More deletions and fewer insertions at VDJ junctions were seen in type 1 diabetes patients.

Expressed TCRB transcripts were sequenced because the entire RNA isolate underwent reverse transcription. An average approximately 3.3 million reads came from naive, central memory and regulatory T cell samples. Method: immunoSEQ multiplex PCR; TCRdb's copy keeps in-frame clones and lacks some. The data show more than 300,000 clones, with 8% to 10% seen just once and over 0.45% held by the top ten. Per donor, one heparinised blood draw averaged about 110 mL. The sample consisted of central memory CD4+ T cells from blood. The TCR comes from a man aged 30 to 45 with type 1 diabetes. The chain carries TRBV9 and TRBJ2-1; a weak D match, TRBD2 (5 bases). CDR3 protein: CASSTTSSSYNEQFF. The DNA of the CDR3 is TGTGCCAGCAGCACAACTAGTAGCTCCTACAATGAGCAGTTCTTC.